The rows below give T cell receptor beta chains drawn from one sample of a study of blood T cell repertoires in COVID-19. Assay used: immunoSEQ multiplex PCR; TCRdb lists only in-frame clones, some missing. The sample lists over 300,000 clones; about 88% were seen once. Sequences were obtained from PBMCs or T cells enriched from blood (not recorded which). The receptors stem from a woman between 40 and 55 years old who had recovered from COVID-19. The CDR3 runs from the conserved cysteine through the conserved F or W. A D gene is named only where the DNA matches it firmly. A clone size is listed for some rows: how often the clone was seen (once, few, many), or a class if it is expanded.

V gene: TRBV5-6; D gene: TRBD1; clone size: .; J gene: TRBJ2-7; CDR3 DNA: TGTGCCAGCAGCAGATCATACAGGGGTCTCTCCTACGAGCAGTACTTC; CDR3 protein: CASSRSYRGLSYEQYF
V gene: TRBV27; D gene: .; clone size: .; J gene: TRBJ2-2; CDR3 DNA: TGTGCCAGCAATAAACAGGGATCGAACGGGGAGCTGTTTTTT; CDR3 protein: CASNKQGSNGELFF
V gene: TRBV28; D gene: .; clone size: .; J gene: TRBJ2-3; CDR3 DNA: TGTGCCAGCAGTTTCGTGAGTGGAGATACGCAGTATTTT; CDR3 protein: CASSFVSGDTQYF
V gene: TRBV3-1/TRBV3-2; D gene: .; clone size: .; J gene: TRBJ2-6; CDR3 DNA: TGTGCCAGCAGCCAAGTACCGTCGAGCTCTGGGGCCAACGTCCTGACTTTC; CDR3 protein: CASSQVPSSSGANVLTF
V gene: TRBV12-3/TRBV12-4; D gene: .; clone size: .; J gene: TRBJ2-1; CDR3 DNA: TGTGCCAGCAGTTTGACAGAGTACAATGAGCAGTTCTTC; CDR3 protein: CASSLTEYNEQFF
V gene: TRBV10-3; D gene: TRBD1; clone size: .; J gene: TRBJ1-1; CDR3 DNA: TGTGCCATCAACCCCCTACCCCCTGGACAGGGTGATACGGAAGCTTTCTTT; CDR3 protein: CAINPLPPGQGDTEAFF
V gene: TRBV7-7; D gene: .; clone size: once; J gene: TRBJ2-6; CDR3 DNA: TGTGCTAGCAGCCCTATAGACCCTTGGACAGTCTCTGGGGCCAACGTCCTGACTTTC; CDR3 protein: CASSPIDPWTVSGANVLTF
V gene: TRBV30; D gene: .; clone size: .; J gene: TRBJ2-2; CDR3 DNA: TGTGCCTGGAGACGGGGACTGGGCGCCGGGGAGCTGTTTTTT; CDR3 protein: CAWRRGLGAGELFF
V gene: TRBV30; D gene: .; clone size: once; J gene: TRBJ1-4; CDR3 DNA: TGTGCCTGGGCGGGTTCCAATGAAAAACTGTTTTTT; CDR3 protein: CAWAGSNEKLFF
V gene: TRBV7-3; D gene: .; clone size: .; J gene: TRBJ2-4; CDR3 DNA: TGTGCCAGCAGCTTAATGCTAGGGGACATTCAGTACTTC; CDR3 protein: CASSLMLGDIQYF
V gene: TRBV4-1; D gene: .; clone size: few; J gene: TRBJ1-4; CDR3 DNA: TGCGCCAGCAGCCAAGATACAGGGATTCAGGAAAAACTGTTTTTT; CDR3 protein: CASSQDTGIQEKLFF
V gene: TRBV7-9; D gene: .; clone size: .; J gene: TRBJ2-3; CDR3 DNA: TGTGCCAGCAGCCAACAGGGCCGCACAGATACGCAGTATTTT; CDR3 protein: CASSQQGRTDTQYF
V gene: TRBV7-9; D gene: .; clone size: .; J gene: TRBJ1-2; CDR3 DNA: TGTGCCAGCAGCTTAATCGTCCGGGGGAGTTATGGCTACACCTTC; CDR3 protein: CASSLIVRGSYGYTF
V gene: TRBV10-3; D gene: TRBD1; clone size: .; J gene: TRBJ1-1; CDR3 DNA: TGTGCCATCAGTGAGTCGAGACAGGGGGTAAACACTGAAGCTTTCTTT; CDR3 protein: CAISESRQGVNTEAFF
V gene: TRBV23-1; D gene: TRBD2; clone size: .; J gene: TRBJ2-2; CDR3 DNA: TGCGCCAGCAGTCAATCGAGACTAGCGGGAGAGAACACCGGGGAGCTGTTTTTT; CDR3 protein: CASSQSRLAGENTGELFF
V gene: TRBV7-9; D gene: TRBD1; clone size: .; J gene: TRBJ2-2; CDR3 DNA: TGTGCCAGCAGCTCCGACAGGGCGGGGAACACCGGGGAGCTGTTTTTT; CDR3 protein: CASSSDRAGNTGELFF
V gene: TRBV9; D gene: TRBD2; clone size: .; J gene: TRBJ2-3; CDR3 DNA: TGTGCCAGCAGCTCCCGGGGTGTAGCGGGAGCAGATACGCAGTATTTT; CDR3 protein: CASSSRGVAGADTQYF
V gene: TRBV7-9; D gene: .; clone size: .; J gene: TRBJ1-4; CDR3 DNA: TGTGCCAGCAGCTTAGAGGGGGTTGGCGAAAAACTGTTTTTT; CDR3 protein: CASSLEGVGEKLFF
V gene: TRBV27; D gene: TRBD2; clone size: few; J gene: TRBJ2-3; CDR3 DNA: TGTGCCAGCAGTTTTAAAGCGGGGGGACTCACAGATACGCAGTATTTT; CDR3 protein: CASSFKAGGLTDTQYF
V gene: TRBV28; D gene: .; clone size: .; J gene: TRBJ1-2; CDR3 DNA: TGTGCCAGCAGTTTGGGGGCCGGTGGCTACACCTTC; CDR3 protein: CASSLGAGGYTF
V gene: TRBV29-1; D gene: .; clone size: .; J gene: TRBJ1-5; CDR3 DNA: TGCAGCGTGGGGGCAGTAGGGAAAGGTCAGCCCCAGCATTTT; CDR3 protein: CSVGAVGKGQPQHF
V gene: TRBV28; D gene: .; clone size: .; J gene: TRBJ2-1; CDR3 DNA: TGTGCCAGCAGTCCCCTTGGGGCGGGGTACAATGAGCAGTTCTTC; CDR3 protein: CASSPLGAGYNEQFF
V gene: TRBV7-2; D gene: .; clone size: .; J gene: TRBJ2-7; CDR3 DNA: TGTGCCAGCTCCCGTCTGGGGGGCTCCTACGAGCAGTACTTC; CDR3 protein: CASSRLGGSYEQYF
V gene: TRBV7-3; D gene: TRBD2; clone size: .; J gene: TRBJ2-3; CDR3 DNA: TGTGCCAGCAGCTTAAAAGCGGGACTCACAGATACGCAGTATTTT; CDR3 protein: CASSLKAGLTDTQYF
V gene: TRBV6-2/TRBV6-3; D gene: TRBD1; clone size: .; J gene: TRBJ2-7; CDR3 DNA: TGTGCCAGCAGTTACACATACTCCGGGACAGGGTACTCCTACGAGCAGTACTTC; CDR3 protein: CASSYTYSGTGYSYEQYF
V gene: TRBV5-1; D gene: .; clone size: .; J gene: TRBJ2-7; CDR3 DNA: TGCGCCAGCAGCTCCGGCTCCTACGAGCAGTACTTC; CDR3 protein: CASSSGSYEQYF
V gene: TRBV30; D gene: .; clone size: .; J gene: TRBJ1-5; CDR3 DNA: TGTGCCTGGACTCAACAGAGCAATCAGCCCCAGCATTTT; CDR3 protein: CAWTQQSNQPQHF